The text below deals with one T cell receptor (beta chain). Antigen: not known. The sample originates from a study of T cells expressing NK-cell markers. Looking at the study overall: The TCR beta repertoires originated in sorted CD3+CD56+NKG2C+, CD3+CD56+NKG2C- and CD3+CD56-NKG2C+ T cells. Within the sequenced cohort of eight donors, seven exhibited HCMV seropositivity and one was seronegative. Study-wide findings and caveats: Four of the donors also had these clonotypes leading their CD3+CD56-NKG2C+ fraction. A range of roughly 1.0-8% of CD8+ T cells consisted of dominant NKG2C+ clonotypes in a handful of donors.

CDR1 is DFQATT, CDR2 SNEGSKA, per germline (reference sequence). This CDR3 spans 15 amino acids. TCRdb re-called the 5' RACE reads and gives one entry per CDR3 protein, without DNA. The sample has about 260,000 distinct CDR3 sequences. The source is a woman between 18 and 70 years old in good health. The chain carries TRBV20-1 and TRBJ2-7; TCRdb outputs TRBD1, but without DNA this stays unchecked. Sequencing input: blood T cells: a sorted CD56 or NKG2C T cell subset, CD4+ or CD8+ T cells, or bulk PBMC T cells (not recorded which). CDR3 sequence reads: CSATDPGAHGVEQYF.